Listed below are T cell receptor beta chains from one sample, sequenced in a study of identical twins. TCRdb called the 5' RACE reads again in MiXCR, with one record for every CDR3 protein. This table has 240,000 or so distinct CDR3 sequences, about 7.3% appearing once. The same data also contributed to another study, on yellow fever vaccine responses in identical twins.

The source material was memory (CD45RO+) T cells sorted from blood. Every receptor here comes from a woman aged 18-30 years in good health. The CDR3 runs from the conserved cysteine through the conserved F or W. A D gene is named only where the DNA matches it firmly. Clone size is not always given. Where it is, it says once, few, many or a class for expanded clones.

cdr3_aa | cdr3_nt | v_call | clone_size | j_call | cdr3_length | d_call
CSAGGQETQYF | TGCAGCGCGGGGGGGCAAGAGACCCAGTACTTC | TRBV29-1 | many | TRBJ2-5 | 11 | TRBD2
CASSLIWGMNTEAFF | TGTGCCAGCAGTTTGATTTGGGGAATGAACACTGAAGCTTTCTTT | TRBV28 | many | TRBJ1-1 | 15 | -
CASSLARAVATNEKLFF | TGTGCCAGCAGTTTAGCGCGGGCAGTTGCAACTAATGAAAAACTGTTTTTT | TRBV12-3/TRBV12-4 | many | TRBJ1-4 | 17 | -
CAITGTSGNTGELFF | TGTGCCATTACCGGGACTAGCGGGAACACCGGGGAGCTGTTTTTT | TRBV10-3 | - | TRBJ2-2 | 15 | TRBD2
CASSQVPEGGSYGYTF | TGCGCCAGCAGCCAAGTACCCGAGGGGGGGAGCTATGGCTACACCTTC | TRBV4-1 | few | TRBJ1-2 | 16 | -
CSVEVSAETQYF | TGCAGCGTTGAAGTTAGCGCTGAGACCCAGTACTTC | TRBV29-1 | few | TRBJ2-5 | 12 | -
CASSSGGTGPYNEQFF | TGTGCCAGCAGCTCCGGAGGGACAGGGCCCTACAATGAGCAGTTCTTC | TRBV7-8 | - | TRBJ2-1 | 16 | TRBD1
CASSVGWEDYNEQFF | TGTGCCAGCAGCGTAGGTTGGGAGGACTACAATGAGCAGTTCTTC | TRBV9 | - | TRBJ2-1 | 15 | -
CSASLGVQETQYF | TGCAGTGCTAGTTTGGGGGTCCAAGAGACCCAGTACTTC | TRBV20-1 | few | TRBJ2-5 | 13 | -
CASSSDRDGYTF | TGCGCCAGCAGCTCGGACAGAGATGGCTACACCTTC | TRBV5-1 | few | TRBJ1-2 | 12 | -
CASSTGERPGDF | TGTGCCAGCAGCACGGGGGAACGACCTGGGGATTTT | TRBV7-9 | - | TRBJ1-3 | 12 | -
CASSYSKNTEAFF | TGTGCCAGCAGTTACTCCAAAAACACTGAAGCTTTCTTT | TRBV6-5 | - | TRBJ1-1 | 13 | -
CASKKDREAREQFF | TGTGCCAGCAAGAAGGACAGGGAGGCGCGAGAGCAGTTCTTC | TRBV7-6 | few | TRBJ2-1 | 14 | TRBD1
CASSSRGAKPSQNTGELFF | TGTGCCAGCAGTTCGCGGGGGGCCAAACCATCCCAAAACACCGGGGAGCTGTTTTTT | TRBV6-5 | few | TRBJ2-2 | 19 | TRBD2
CSAGQGNSLSNEQFF | TGCAGTGCTGGACAGGGGAATAGTTTGAGCAATGAGCAGTTCTTC | TRBV20-1 | many | TRBJ2-1 | 15 | TRBD1
CASSFEGQYQETQYF | TGCGCCAGCAGCTTCGAAGGACAGTACCAAGAGACCCAGTACTTC | TRBV5-1 | many | TRBJ2-5 | 15 | -